Shown below are 25 T cell receptor beta chains from a single sample sequenced in a study of cytomegalovirus exposure and HLA in healthy donors. PCR was performed using 60 Vbeta and 13 Jbeta primers. Clones were sequenced by immunoSEQ multiplex PCR, and TCRdb holds only the in-frame ones, with some missing. The table lists about 130,000 clones, about 81% of them singletons. Sequencing used PBMCs. The receptors shown here come from a woman aged 40 to 50 in good health and CMV-seropositive.

CDR3 region: CASSLVETGYGNTIYF. CDR3 nucleotide sequence: TGTGCCAGCAGCTTGGTAGAGACAGGGTACGGAAACACCATATATTTT. The gene calls are TRBV7-8 and TRBJ1-3, with 7 bases matching TRBD1. The germline CDR1 and CDR2 sequences are SGHVS and FQNEAQ. The length of the CDR3 is 16 residues. Unmatched junction bases numbered 9, after V lost 3 bases and J lost 4 bases.

V usage is TRBV28 and J usage is TRBJ2-5, with 7 bases aligning to TRBD1. The germline V gene has CDR1 MDHEN and CDR2 SYDVKM. The V gene end was trimmed by 4 bases and the J gene end by 5 bases; junction bases not matched to a gene: 7. The CDR3 runs 14 residues. Here the CDR3 DNA reads TGTGCCAGCAGTTCAACAGGGGCGCGGGAGACCCAGTACTTC. Its protein product is CASSSTGARETQYF.

The chain links TRBV4-3 to TRBJ1-5; D ambiguous. The CDR3 loop spans 15 amino acids. Germline values: CDR1 LGHNA, CDR2 YSLEER. V lost 1 base, J lost 4 bases, and 11 bases lay in between. The CDR3 region is CASSQGAAGNQPQHF. CDR3 DNA: TGCGCCAGCAGCCAAGGGGCTGCAGGTAATCAGCCCCAGCATTTT.

The chain combines TRBV19 with TRBJ2-1, with 8 positions matching TRBD2. The V and J ends lost 8 bases and 8 bases, in that order; junction bases with no gene match: 14. CDR3 length: 15 amino acids. Germline V gene sequence: CDR1 LNHDA, CDR2 SQIVND (reference sequence). The CDR3 spells CASHLLAPGRDEQFF. CDR3 nucleotide sequence: TGTGCCAGTCATCTTCTAGCGCCCGGGAGGGATGAGCAGTTCTTC.

This clone turned up a few times. This rearrangement joins TRBV29-1 to TRBJ2-5; TRBD1 aligns across 8 bases. The J call may not be correct, given that the DNA end is closer to TRBJ2-7. CDR1 is SQVTM and CDR2 is ANQGSEA in the germline V gene. The CDR3 length is 15 residues. The CDR3 bases are TGCACCACTGGGGTCCGGGACAGGTACTCCTACGAGCAGTACTTC. It codes for CTTGVRDRYSYEQYF.

The V call is TRBV5-1, the J call TRBJ2-3; the match to TRBD1 covers 12 bases. V lost 3 bases, J lost 1 base, and 3 bases stayed unmatched. Per the germline V gene, CDR1 is SGHRS and CDR2 is YFSETQ. The CDR3 consists of 16 residues. The CDR3 sequence is CASSWGQGARTDTQYF. The CDR3 DNA follows: TGCGCCAGCAGCTGGGGACAGGGGGCGCGCACAGATACGCAGTATTTT.

The V gene is TRBV2, the J gene TRBJ1-1, with D possibly being TRBD1 (6 bases). With 7 bases removed from V and 2 bases from J, the gap between germline ends came to 14 bases. The CDR3 runs 14 residues. CDR1 is SNHLY, CDR2 FYNNEI, per germline. CDR3 nucleotide sequence: TGTGCCAGCAACGGACAGCCGCCCAACACTGAAGCTTTCTTT. Its translation is CASNGQPPNTEAFF.

This clone occurred a few times. The chain combines TRBV10-3 with TRBJ1-6, with D possibly TRBD1 on 5 matching bases. V was pared by 5 bases and J by 7 bases, with 12 bases between. The CDR3 loop spans 14 amino acids. CDR1 and CDR2 from the germline V gene are ENHRY and SYGVKD. The CDR3, as DNA: TGTGCCATCAGTCCAGCGGGGCGGAATTCACCCCTCCACTTT. Translation: CAISPAGRNSPLHF.

The chain is built from TRBV27 and TRBJ2-7, with 9 bases matching TRBD1. V was pared by 6 bases and J by 4 bases, with 7 bases of the junction left unmatched. This CDR3 contains 14 residues. Germline lookup yields CDR1 MNHEY and CDR2 SMNVEV (reference sequence). CDR3 sequence: CASSLGQGRYEQYF. CDR3 nucleotide sequence: TGTGCCAGCAGCCTAGGACAGGGGAGGTACGAGCAGTACTTC.

The rearrangement uses TRBV7-2 and TRBJ1-2; the D is unclear. The CDR3 is made up of 15 amino acids. The V and J ends lost 5 bases and 6 bases respectively, with 19 bases between them. Looked up from germline, CDR1 is SGHTA and CDR2 is FQGNSA. Written as DNA, the CDR3 is TGTGCCAGCAGCGGCGTGAGGGAGTGGTCGCATGGCTACACCTTC. Translating it yields CASSGVREWSHGYTF.

The table lists this clone with a count of one. The sample has other DNA sequences that encode this CDR3 too. The rearrangement joins TRBV15 to TRBJ2-3, with D possibly matching TRBD2 (5 bases). Germline V gene sequence: CDR1 LNHNV, CDR2 YYDKDF (reference sequence). This CDR3 has 13 amino acids. The germline V and J ends were trimmed by 1 base and 3 bases, with 5 bases remaining between them. The CDR3 nucleotides are TGTGCCACCAGCAGAGGCGGGACAGATACGCAGTATTTT. Translated: CATSRGGTDTQYF.

Comment on this clone: Distinct nucleotide sequences in the sample also encode this CDR3. The genes are TRBV19 and TRBJ2-7; D not certain. Germline V gives CDR1 LNHDA, CDR2 SQIVND (reference sequence). This CDR3 region has 13 residues. Trimming pared 4 bases from V and 2 bases from J, leaving 9 bases between. The CDR3 coding sequence is TGTGCCAGTAGTAACGGTCTCGCCTACGAGCAGTACTTC. The encoded protein is CASSNGLAYEQYF.

The chain uses TRBV9 and TRBJ1-1, with D unclear. The germline CDR1 and CDR2 sequences are SGDLS and YYNGEE. V lost 0 bases and J lost 5, with 11 bases in between. This CDR3 has 14 amino acids. In DNA, the CDR3 is TGTGCCAGCAGCGTAGCGGTGGTCAGGACTGAAGCTTTCTTT. It specifies CASSVAVVRTEAFF.

V gene TRBV4-2 combines with J gene TRBJ2-2; tentatively, D is TRBD2 (5 bases). The CDR3 contains 15 residues. In germline, CDR1 is LGHNA, CDR2 YNFKEQ. Trimming took 0 bases from V and 6 from J, leaving 11 bases between them. CDR3 DNA: TGTGCCAGCAGCCAAGAAACCGGGATCCCCGGGGAGCTGTTTTTT. It yields the protein CASSQETGIPGELFF.

The V gene is TRBV19, the J gene TRBJ1-6; TRBD1 matches at 8 bases. Germline-derived CDR1 and CDR2 are LNHDA and SQIVND (reference sequence). The CDR3 is 14 residues long. V lost 7 bases and J lost 5; bases outside the gene matches: 4. The CDR3, as DNA: TGTGCCAGTACTTACAGGGGGGATAATTCACCCCTCCACTTT. It yields the protein CASTYRGDNSPLHF.

This clone occurred a few times. This chain uses TRBV9 with TRBJ2-7; TRBD2 matches at 7 bases. This CDR3 is 15 amino acids long. The junction had 4 bases not matched to a gene; V was cut back by 1 base and J by 0 bases. Germline values: CDR1 SGDLS, CDR2 YYNGEE. This CDR3 is CASSVTTSASYEQYF. The CDR3 DNA follows: TGTGCCAGCAGCGTAACAACTAGCGCCTCCTACGAGCAGTACTTC.

The V and J genes are TRBV6-1 and TRBJ1-1, with 10 positions matching TRBD1. This CDR3 has 13 residues. V was clipped by 7 bases and J by 5 bases; unmatched bases: 4. Germline loops: CDR1 MNHNS, CDR2 SASEGT. CDR3 sequence reads: CASTTGGVTEAFF. CDR3 DNA: TGTGCCAGCACGACAGGGGGCGTGACTGAAGCTTTCTTT.

CDR3 DNA: TGTGCCAGCAGCTTATCCCGTCGGACAGGGGGAGGCGAAAAACTGTTTTTT. Protein sequence: CASSLSRRTGGGEKLFF. V is TRBV7-2 and J is TRBJ1-4; TRBD1 aligns across 10 bases. The V segment lost 2 bases and the J segment 8 bases; nucleotides outside the gene matches: 11. This CDR3 has 17 amino acids. Germline V gives CDR1 SGHTA, CDR2 FQGNSA.

V is TRBV6-1 and J is TRBJ1-2; D possibly corresponds to TRBD1 (6 bases). The germline gives CDR1 MNHNS, CDR2 SASEGT. Deletions cut 6 bases from V and 6 bases from J, with 17 bases between. This CDR3 is 14 amino acids long. CDR3: CASRRQVRGDGYTF. In nucleotides, the CDR3 is TGTGCCAGCAGAAGACAGGTCCGAGGCGATGGCTACACCTTC.

The chain combines TRBV15 with TRBJ2-2; D gene ambiguous. Germline V lookup: CDR1 LNHNV, CDR2 YYDKDF (reference sequence). The CDR3 is 13 residues long. V was shortened by 3 bases and J by 7 bases, with 9 bases between the two germline ends. The DNA of the CDR3 is TGTGCCACCAGCAGTCCCCTAAGCGGGGAGCTGTTTTTT. It translates to CATSSPLSGELFF.

This sequence joins TRBV9 and TRBJ2-1; perhaps TRBD2 as D (6 bases). The V gene's germline CDR1 is SGDLS and CDR2 YYNGEE. V lost 0 bases, J lost 4 bases, and 11 bases lay in between. CDR3 length: 15 amino acids. The CDR3 is CASSVVSGPYNEQFF. CDR3 DNA: TGTGCCAGCAGCGTAGTAAGCGGGCCATACAATGAGCAGTTCTTC.

CDR3 coding DNA: TGCGCCAGCAGCTTGGCCTCGACAGGGGGCAATGGCTACACCTTC. Its protein is CASSLASTGGNGYTF. The V and J genes are TRBV5-1 and TRBJ1-2; 10 nucleotides line up with TRBD1. After removal of 0 bases from V and 6 bases from J, the junction contained 5 bases not matched to a gene. Germline V lookup: CDR1 SGHRS, CDR2 YFSETQ. The CDR3 has 15 residues.

This sequence joins TRBV30 and TRBJ1-1, with D unclear. The CDR3 totals 13 residues. Trimming left V 6 bases short and J 0 bases short, with 11 bases between. Germline V CDR1 and CDR2: GTSNPN, SVGIG (reference sequence). In nucleotides, the CDR3 is TGTGCCTGTCGAGGGAATCTGAACACTGAAGCTTTCTTT. Translated: CACRGNLNTEAFF.

The genes are TRBV5-5 and TRBJ2-1, with 7 nucleotides matching TRBD2. V dropped 0 bases and J dropped 5; count of bases not matched to a gene: 5. This CDR3 region has 15 residues. Germline lookup yields CDR1 SGHKS and CDR2 YYEKEE (reference sequence). The CDR3 DNA reads as TGTGCCAGCAGCTTGGCGGCAGGGAGGGACAATGAGCAGTTCTTC. Protein sequence: CASSLAAGRDNEQFF.

The chain couples TRBV2 to TRBJ1-6; 9 bases are a match to TRBD1. Germline V gene lookup returns CDR1 SNHLY and CDR2 FYNNEI. This CDR3 has 14 residues. V dropped 6 bases and J dropped 8; count of bases not matched to a gene: 5. CDR3 nucleotides: TGTGCCAGCAGCGGACAGGGGAAGGATTCACCCCTCCACTTT. As protein: CASSGQGKDSPLHF.